These 11 T cell receptor beta chains were sequenced from one sample in a study of T cell repertoires in cytomegalovirus infection. TCRdb recomputed calls from the reads with MiXCR, one row per CDR3 protein. Of about 330,000 distinct CDR3 sequences in the sample, about 34% were seen once. These receptors have no identified antigens. Sequencing was performed on cultured PBMCs, taken from culture after CMV antigen stimulation. These receptors came from a human donor in good health (CMV status not recorded). Some clones in this sample may be carry-over from other donors' samples.

This clonotype was counted a single time. The chain carries TRBV10-3 and TRBJ1-3; TRBD1 matches 8 bases. The germline V gene encodes CDR1 ENHRY and CDR2 SYGVKD. Unmatched junction bases numbered 9, after V lost 6 bases and J lost 2 bases. The CDR3 spans 16 residues. In DNA form, the CDR3 reads TGTGCCATCAGCTGGGACAGGATCTCCACTGGAAACACCATATATTTT. It encodes CAISWDRISTGNTIYF.

The chain has TRBV4-3 and TRBJ1-5; D unresolved. Deletions cut 2 bases from V and 6 bases from J, with 14 bases between. Germline CDR1 reads LGHNA; CDR2 reads YSLEER. This CDR3 comprises 15 residues. Written as DNA, the CDR3 is TGCGCCAGCAGCCAATTCCCAGGCGGGAGTCAGCCCCAGCATTTT. It specifies CASSQFPGGSQPQHF.

This clonotype was counted at least ten times. This chain joins TRBV5-8 and TRBJ2-1; TRBD1 aligns across 8 bases. This CDR3 has 15 residues. Germline values: CDR1 SGHTS, CDR2 YDEGEE. V lost 0 bases, J lost 8 bases, and 7 bases stayed unmatched. CDR3 coding DNA: TGTGCCAGCAGCTTGGGGCAGGGGGCGCGGGATGAGCAGTTCTTC. Encoded protein: CASSLGQGARDEQFF.

This clonotype has a handful of counts. The chain couples TRBV12-3 or TRBV12-4 to TRBJ2-1; TRBD2 agrees at 15 bases. The CDR3 is 18 residues long. V dropped 3 bases and J dropped 0; count of bases not matched to a gene: 3. CDR3 coding DNA: TGTGCCAGCAGTTTCGGGACTAGCGGGAGGAGCTCCTACAATGAGCAGTTCTTC. Its protein product is CASSFGTSGRSSYNEQFF.

This clonotype was detected many times. The chain employs TRBV7-2 and TRBJ2-1; 8 bases align to TRBD2. J lost 6 bases, V lost 3 bases, and 4 bases had no gene match. This CDR3 has 14 amino acids. Germline V gene lookup returns CDR1 SGHTA and CDR2 FQGNSA. This chain's CDR3 is CASSFGTSGNEQFF. The DNA of the CDR3 is TGTGCCAGCAGCTTCGGCACTAGCGGCAATGAGCAGTTCTTC.

V and J are TRBV19 and TRBJ2-7; possibly TRBD1 for D (6 bases). Germline V lookup: CDR1 LNHDA, CDR2 SQIVND (reference sequence). This CDR3 region has 15 residues. Trimming shortened V by 5 bases and J by 1 base, and 15 bases separated the two germline ends. This CDR3 reads CASSGTRGGSYEQYV. CDR3 sequence (DNA): TGTGCCAGTAGTGGGACCAGGGGTGGGTCCTACGAGCAGTACGTC.

This clonotype was observed a few times. The chain combines TRBV7-2 with TRBJ2-7; 9 positions agree with TRBD1. V was pared by 5 bases and J by 7 bases, with 15 bases of the junction left unmatched. The CDR3 is 16 residues long. Looked up from germline, CDR1 is SGHTA and CDR2 is FQGNSA. CDR3 residues: CASSQDLGTGSYEQYF. CDR3 nucleotides: TGTGCCAGCAGCCAAGACCTCGGGACAGGGTCGTATGAGCAGTACTTC.

This chain uses TRBV18 with TRBJ1-4; 7 bases align to TRBD1. Germline V gene lookup returns CDR1 KGHSH and CDR2 LQKENI. Trimming removed 3 bases from V and 3 bases from J; junction bases left unmatched: 4. This CDR3 contains 15 residues. The CDR3 DNA sequence: TGTGCCAGCTCACCGGAACAGGGGCCTAATGAAAAACTGTTTTTT. It yields the protein CASSPEQGPNEKLFF. Using reference TRBV18 and TRBJ1-4 for the parts outside the CDR3, the full variable domain is NAGVMQNPRHLVRRRGQEARLRCSPMKGHSHVYWYRQLPEEGLKFMVYLQKENIIDESGMPKERFSAEFPKEGPSILRIQQVVRGDSAAYFCASSPEQGPNEKLFFGSGTQLSVL.

V and J are TRBV6-6 and TRBJ1-4; weak D call: TRBD1 (6 bases). Germline V gives CDR1 MNHNY, CDR2 SVGAGI (reference sequence). The length of the CDR3 is 22 residues. V lost 2 bases and J lost 0, with 28 bases in between. CDR3 amino acids: CASSYTLSGGRLLLATNEKLFF. The CDR3 DNA reads as TGTGCCAGCAGTTACACGTTGAGTGGGGGGCGTCTTCTCCTTGCAACTAATGAAAAACTGTTTTTT.

This clonotype showed up just a few times. V usage is TRBV7-4 and J usage is TRBJ1-1, with 10 bases aligning to TRBD1. V lost 1 base to trimming and J lost 4 bases; unmatched junction nucleotides: 15. The CDR3 loop spans 19 amino acids. Germline CDR1 SGHVT, CDR2 SQSDAQ. CDR3 protein: CASSLGPVTGGSVGTEAFF. The CDR3 DNA follows: TGTGCCAGCAGCTTAGGACCGGTGACAGGGGGCTCTGTCGGCACTGAAGCTTTCTTT.

The chain combines TRBV19 with TRBJ1-4; 7 bases are shared with TRBD1. V shed 4 bases, J shed 3 bases, and the junction held 2 bases outside the gene matches. Germline CDR1 and CDR2: LNHDA and SQIVND (reference sequence). The CDR3 totals 14 residues. The CDR3 reads CASSTGQSNEKLFF. The CDR3 DNA follows: TGTGCCAGTAGTACGGGACAGTCTAATGAAAAACTGTTTTTT.